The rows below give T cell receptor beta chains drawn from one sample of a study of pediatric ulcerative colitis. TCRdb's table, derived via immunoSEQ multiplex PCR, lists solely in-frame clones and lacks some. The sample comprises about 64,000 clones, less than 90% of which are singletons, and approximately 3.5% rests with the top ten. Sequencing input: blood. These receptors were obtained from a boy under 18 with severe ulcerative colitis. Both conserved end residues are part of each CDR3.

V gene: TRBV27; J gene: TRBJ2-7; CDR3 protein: CASSPLAETYEQYF
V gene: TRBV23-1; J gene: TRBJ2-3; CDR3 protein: CASSQDWGSTDTQYF
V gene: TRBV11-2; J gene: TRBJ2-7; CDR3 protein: CASSESHEQYF
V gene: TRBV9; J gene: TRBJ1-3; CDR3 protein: CASSVKGGNTIYF
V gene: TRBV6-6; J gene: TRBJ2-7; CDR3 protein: CASSRSSGHYEQYF
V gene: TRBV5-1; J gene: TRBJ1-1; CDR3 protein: CASSLAAGQGTEAFF
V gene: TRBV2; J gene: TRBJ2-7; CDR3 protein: CASRDQTYEQYF
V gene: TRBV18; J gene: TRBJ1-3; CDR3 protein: CASSPPQGITPANTIYF
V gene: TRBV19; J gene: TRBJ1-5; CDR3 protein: CASSIYGGRVYSNQPQHF
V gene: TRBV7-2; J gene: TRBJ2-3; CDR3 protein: CASSYTDTQYF
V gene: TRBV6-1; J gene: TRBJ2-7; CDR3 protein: CASSVLHGLAGWEQYF
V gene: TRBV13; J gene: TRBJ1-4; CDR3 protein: CASSFSSGEKLFF
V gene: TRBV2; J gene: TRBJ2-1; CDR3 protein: CASSEGTSFTYEQFF
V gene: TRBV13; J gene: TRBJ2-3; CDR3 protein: CASSLGQGQTDTQYF
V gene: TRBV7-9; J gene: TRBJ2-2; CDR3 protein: CASSWGTGVGTGELFF
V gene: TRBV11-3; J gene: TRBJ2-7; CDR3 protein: CASSLGGPMTYEQYF
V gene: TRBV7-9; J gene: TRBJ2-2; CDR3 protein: CASSPISTGELFF
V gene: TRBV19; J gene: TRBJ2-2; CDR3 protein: CASSMLGLAGELFF
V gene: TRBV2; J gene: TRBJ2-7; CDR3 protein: CASSDSIISYEQYF